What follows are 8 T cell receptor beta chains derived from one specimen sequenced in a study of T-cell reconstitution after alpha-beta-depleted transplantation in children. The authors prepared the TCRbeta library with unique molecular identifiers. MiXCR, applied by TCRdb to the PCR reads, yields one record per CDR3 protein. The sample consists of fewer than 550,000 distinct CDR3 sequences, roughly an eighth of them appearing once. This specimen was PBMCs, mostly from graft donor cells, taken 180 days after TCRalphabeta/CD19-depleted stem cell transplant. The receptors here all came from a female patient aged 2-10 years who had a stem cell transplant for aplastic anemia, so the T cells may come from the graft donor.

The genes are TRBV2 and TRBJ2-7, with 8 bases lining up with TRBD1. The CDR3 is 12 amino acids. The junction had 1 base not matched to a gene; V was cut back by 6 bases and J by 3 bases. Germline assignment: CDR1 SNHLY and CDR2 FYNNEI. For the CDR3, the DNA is TGTGCCAGCAGGACAGGGGACTACGAGCAGTACGTC. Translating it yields CASRTGDYEQYV.

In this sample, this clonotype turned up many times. DNA of the CDR3: TGTGCCAGCAGTCCCCAATTAGTAGCGGGAGCCGGGGAGCTGTTTTTT. This translates into CASSPQLVAGAGELFF. The chain couples TRBV12-3 or TRBV12-4 to TRBJ2-2, with 9 bases lining up with TRBD2. The CDR3 is made up of 16 amino acids. Trimming at V came to 5 bases and at J to 6 bases, leaving 10 bases not matched to a gene.

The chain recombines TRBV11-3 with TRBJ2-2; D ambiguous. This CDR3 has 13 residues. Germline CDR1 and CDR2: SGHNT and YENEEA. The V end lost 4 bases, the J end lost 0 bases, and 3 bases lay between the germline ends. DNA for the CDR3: TGTGCCAGCAGCTGGACGAACACCGGGGAGCTGTTTTTT. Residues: CASSWTNTGELFF.

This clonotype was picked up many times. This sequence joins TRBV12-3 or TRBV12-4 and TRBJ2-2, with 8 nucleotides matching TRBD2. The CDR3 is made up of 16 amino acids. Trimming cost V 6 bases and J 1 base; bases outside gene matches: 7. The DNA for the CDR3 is TGTGCCAGCAGCCCGACCCTAGCGGGGAACACCGGGGAGCTGTTTTTT. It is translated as CASSPTLAGNTGELFF.

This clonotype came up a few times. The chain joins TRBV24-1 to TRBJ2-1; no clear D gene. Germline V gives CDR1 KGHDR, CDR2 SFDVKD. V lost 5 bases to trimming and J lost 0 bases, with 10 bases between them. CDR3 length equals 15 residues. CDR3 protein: CATSVLDSSYNEQFF. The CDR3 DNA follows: TGTGCCACCAGTGTCCTAGATAGCTCCTACAATGAGCAGTTCTTC.

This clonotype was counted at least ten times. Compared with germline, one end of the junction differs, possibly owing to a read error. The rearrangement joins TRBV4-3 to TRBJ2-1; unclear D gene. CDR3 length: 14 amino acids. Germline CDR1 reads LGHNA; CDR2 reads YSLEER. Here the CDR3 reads CASSQETPYNEQFF. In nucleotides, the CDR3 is TGCGCCAGCAGCCAAGAAACGCCCTATAATGAGCAGTTCTTC.

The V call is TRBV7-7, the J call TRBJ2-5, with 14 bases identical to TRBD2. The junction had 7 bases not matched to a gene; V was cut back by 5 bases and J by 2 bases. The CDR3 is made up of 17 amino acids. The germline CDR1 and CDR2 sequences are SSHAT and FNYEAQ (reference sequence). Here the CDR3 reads CASSPGTSGRVQETQYF. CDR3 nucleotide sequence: TGTGCCAGCAGCCCCGGGACTAGCGGGAGAGTACAAGAGACCCAGTACTTC.

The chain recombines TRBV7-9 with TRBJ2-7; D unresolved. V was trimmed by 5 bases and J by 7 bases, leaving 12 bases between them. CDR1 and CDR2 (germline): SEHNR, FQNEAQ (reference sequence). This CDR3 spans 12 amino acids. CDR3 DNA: TGTGCCAGCAGCCTTTCCGGAATGGAGCAGTACTTC. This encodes CASSLSGMEQYF.